The entry below describes one T cell receptor (beta chain). What it recognizes is unknown. This specimen belongs to a study of OX40 agonist ivuxolimab in advanced cancers. Turning to the study itself: The dose-escalation group included hepatocellular carcinoma, melanoma, renal cell carcinoma and head and neck cancer. There were three patients with partial responses, one having hepatocellular carcinoma and two cutaneous melanoma.

V was trimmed by 5 bases and J by 2 bases, leaving 15 bases between them. This CDR3 region has 15 residues. The germline V gene has CDR1 MNHEY and CDR2 SMNVEV (reference sequence). Data came from immunoSEQ multiplex PCR; TCRdb stores just in-frame clones and leaves some out. The profile shows some 74,000 clones, less than 90% of them singletons. Study results and caveats: Certain nonresponders likewise exhibited a low normalized T-cell clonal expansion.

Sequences were derived from CD4+ or CD8+ T cells sorted from blood, sampled in a trial of the OX40 agonist ivuxolimab. This rearrangement joins TRBV27 to TRBJ1-2; TRBD1 might be the D (6 bases). This receptor was obtained from an adult with an advanced solid tumor such as melanoma, head and neck, liver or kidney cancer. The CDR3 here is CASSTMGGGNYGYTF. CDR3 sequence (DNA): TGTGCCAGCAGTACCATGGGTGGGGGCAACTATGGCTACACCTTC.